This T cell receptor beta chain was sequenced in a study of regulatory T cells in long-lasting Graves disease. Indicated time point: persistent/refractory GD, antithyroid drugs over 5 years with positive TRAb. The TCR library used RNA extracted from PBMCs. EDTA tubes held roughly 10 milliliters of peripheral blood from each patient. Only a few counts were recorded for this clonotype. What it recognizes is unknown. Overall study findings and caveats: Persistent-disease Graves' patients showed less TCR diversity than new cases.

Deletions cut 3 bases from V and 4 bases from J, with 12 bases between. CDR3 length equals 15 residues. Germline-derived CDR1 and CDR2 are LNHDA and SQIVND (reference sequence). TCR beta libraries were built with iRepertoire HTBI primers and Arm-PCR of CDR3 regions. Under the authors' procedure: The identification of 60 or so TRBV and 14 to 15 TRBJ segments was made across samples. TCRdb ran MiXCR on the multiplex PCR reads and lists one entry per CDR3 protein. The V and J calls here are based on TCRdb, not the publication. This table has a few hundred thousand distinct CDR3 sequences, about 20% appearing once.

The V call is TRBV19, the J call TRBJ1-4; tentative D call: TRBD1 (5 bases). The sequenced sample was peripheral blood mononuclear cells (PBMCs), obtained when the disease was refractory, from a patient treated with antithyroid drugs. The receptor was derived from a female donor with Graves disease. The CDR3 DNA is TGTGCCAGTAGTATTACAGGCTCTTTTAATGAAAAACTGTTTTTT. Its protein product is CASSITGSFNEKLFF. Using reference TRBV19 and TRBJ1-4 for the parts outside the CDR3, the full variable domain is DGGITQSPKYLFRKEGQNVTLSCEQNLNHDAMYWYRQDPGQGLRLIYYSQIVNDFQKGDIAEGYSVSREKKESFPLTVTSAQKNPTAFYLCASSITGSFNEKLFFGSGTQLSVL.